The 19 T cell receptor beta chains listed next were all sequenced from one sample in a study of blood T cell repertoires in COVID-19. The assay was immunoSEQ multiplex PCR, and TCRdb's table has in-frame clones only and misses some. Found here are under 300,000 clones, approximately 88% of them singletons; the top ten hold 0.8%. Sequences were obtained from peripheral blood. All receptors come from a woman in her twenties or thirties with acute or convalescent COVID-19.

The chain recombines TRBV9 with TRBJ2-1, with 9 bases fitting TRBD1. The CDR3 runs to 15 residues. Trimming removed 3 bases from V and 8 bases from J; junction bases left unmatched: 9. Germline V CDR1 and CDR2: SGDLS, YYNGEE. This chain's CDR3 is CASSAGTGLVDEQFF. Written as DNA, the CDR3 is TGTGCCAGCAGCGCTGGGACAGGGTTGGTGGATGAGCAGTTCTTC.

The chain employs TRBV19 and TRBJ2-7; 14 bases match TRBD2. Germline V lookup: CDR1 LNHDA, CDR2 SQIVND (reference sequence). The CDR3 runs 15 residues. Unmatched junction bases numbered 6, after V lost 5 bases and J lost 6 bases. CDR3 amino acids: CASSRGLAGAVEQYF. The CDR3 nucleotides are TGTGCCAGTAGTCGGGGACTAGCGGGAGCTGTCGAGCAGTACTTC.

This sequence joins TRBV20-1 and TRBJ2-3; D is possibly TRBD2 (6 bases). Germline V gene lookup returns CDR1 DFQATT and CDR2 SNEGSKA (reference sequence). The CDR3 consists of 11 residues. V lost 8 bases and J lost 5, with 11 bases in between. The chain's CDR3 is CSCRGLDTQYF. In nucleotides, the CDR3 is TGCAGTTGTCGGGGGTTAGATACGCAGTATTTT.

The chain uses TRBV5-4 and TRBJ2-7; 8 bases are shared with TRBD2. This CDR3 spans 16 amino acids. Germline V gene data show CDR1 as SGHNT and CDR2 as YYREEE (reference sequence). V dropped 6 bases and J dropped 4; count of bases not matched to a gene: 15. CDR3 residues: CASTNIPNSGSYEQYF. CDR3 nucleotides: TGTGCCAGCACCAATATACCGAACAGCGGGAGTTACGAGCAGTACTTC.

The CDR3 reads CASSFHTEKDEQFF. In DNA, the CDR3 is TGTGCCAGCAGCTTCCATACGGAGAAGGATGAGCAGTTCTTC. V usage is TRBV11-3 and J usage is TRBJ2-1; no reliable D call. The V end was cut by 3 bases, the J end by 8 bases, with 14 bases between. The CDR3 covers 14 residues. Per the germline V gene, CDR1 is SGHNT and CDR2 is YENEEA.

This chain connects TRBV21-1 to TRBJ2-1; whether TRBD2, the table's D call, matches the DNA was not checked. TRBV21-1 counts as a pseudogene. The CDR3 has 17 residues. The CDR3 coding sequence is TGTGCCAGCAGCGAAGGACTAGCGGGAGATACCTACAATGAGCAGTTCTTC. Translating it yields CASSEGLAGDTYNEQFF.

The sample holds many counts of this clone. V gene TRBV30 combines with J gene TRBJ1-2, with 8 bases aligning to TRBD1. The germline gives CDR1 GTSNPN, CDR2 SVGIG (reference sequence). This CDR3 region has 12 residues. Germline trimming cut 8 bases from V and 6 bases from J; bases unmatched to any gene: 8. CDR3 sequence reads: CAQNAGGDGYTF. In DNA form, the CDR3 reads TGTGCCCAGAACGCAGGGGGCGATGGCTACACCTTC.

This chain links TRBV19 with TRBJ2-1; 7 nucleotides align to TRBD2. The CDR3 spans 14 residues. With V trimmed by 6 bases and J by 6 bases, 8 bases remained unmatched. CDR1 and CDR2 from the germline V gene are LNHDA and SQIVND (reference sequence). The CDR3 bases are TGTGCCAGTAGCCCTCACGGGAGGACCAATGAGCAGTTCTTC. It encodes CASSPHGRTNEQFF.

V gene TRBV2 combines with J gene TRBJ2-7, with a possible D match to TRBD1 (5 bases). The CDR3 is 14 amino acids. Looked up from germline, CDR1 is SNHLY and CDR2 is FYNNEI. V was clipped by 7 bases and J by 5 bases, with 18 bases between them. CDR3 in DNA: TGTGCCAGCATTGTGGGGCACTTACTGGACGAGCAGTACTTC. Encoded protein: CASIVGHLLDEQYF.

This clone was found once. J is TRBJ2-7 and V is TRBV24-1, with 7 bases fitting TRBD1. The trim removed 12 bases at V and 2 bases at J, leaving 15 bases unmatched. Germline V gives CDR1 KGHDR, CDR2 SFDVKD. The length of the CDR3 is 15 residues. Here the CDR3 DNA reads TGTGCCGCCTGCTCCCCCGTGACAGGGCCCTACGAGCAGTACTTC. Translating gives CAACSPVTGPYEQYF.

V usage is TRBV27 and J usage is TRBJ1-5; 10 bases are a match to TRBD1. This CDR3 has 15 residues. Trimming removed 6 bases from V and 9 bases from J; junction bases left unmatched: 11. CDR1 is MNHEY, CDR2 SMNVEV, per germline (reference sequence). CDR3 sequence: CASSYTRTGGMPQHF. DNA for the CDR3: TGTGCCAGCAGCTACACAAGGACAGGGGGGATGCCCCAGCATTTT.

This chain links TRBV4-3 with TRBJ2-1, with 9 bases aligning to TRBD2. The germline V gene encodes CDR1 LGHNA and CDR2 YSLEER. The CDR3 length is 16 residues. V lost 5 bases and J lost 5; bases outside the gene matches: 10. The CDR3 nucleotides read TGCGCCAGCAGCGGACGTGGACTAGCGCCGAACAATGAGCAGTTCTTC. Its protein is CASSGRGLAPNNEQFF.

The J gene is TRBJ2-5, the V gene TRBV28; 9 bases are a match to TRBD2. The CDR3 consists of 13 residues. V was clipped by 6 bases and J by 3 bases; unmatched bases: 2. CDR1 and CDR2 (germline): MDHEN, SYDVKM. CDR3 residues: CASRLAGEETQYF. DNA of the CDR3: TGTGCCAGCAGATTAGCGGGAGAAGAGACCCAGTACTTC.

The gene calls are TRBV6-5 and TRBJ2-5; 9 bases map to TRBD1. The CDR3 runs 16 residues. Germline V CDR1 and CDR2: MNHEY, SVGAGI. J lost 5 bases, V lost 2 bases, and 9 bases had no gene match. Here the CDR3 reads CASSYPGTGGRETQYF. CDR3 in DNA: TGTGCCAGCAGTTACCCCGGTACAGGGGGCCGGGAGACCCAGTACTTC.

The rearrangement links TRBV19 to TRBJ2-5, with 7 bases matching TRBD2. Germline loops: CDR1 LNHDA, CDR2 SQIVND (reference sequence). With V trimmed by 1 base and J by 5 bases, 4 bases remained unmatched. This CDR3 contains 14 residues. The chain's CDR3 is CASSIVSGRETQYF. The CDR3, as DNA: TGTGCCAGTAGTATAGTTAGCGGGCGGGAGACCCAGTACTTC. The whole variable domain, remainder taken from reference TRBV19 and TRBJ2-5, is DGGITQSPKYLFRKEGQNVTLSCEQNLNHDAMYWYRQDPGQGLRLIYYSQIVNDFQKGDIAEGYSVSREKKESFPLTVTSAQKNPTAFYLCASSIVSGRETQYFGPGTRLLVL.

Here the CDR3 reads CSVEESETGPGNTIYF. The CDR3 DNA reads as TGCAGCGTTGAAGAGTCCGAGACAGGCCCTGGAAACACCATATATTTT. This rearrangement joins TRBV29-1 to TRBJ1-3, with D possibly matching TRBD1 (6 bases). The ends were cut back, 0 bases at V and 2 bases at J, with 14 bases in the middle. This CDR3 contains 16 residues. CDR1 and CDR2 from the germline V gene are SQVTM and ANQGSEA.

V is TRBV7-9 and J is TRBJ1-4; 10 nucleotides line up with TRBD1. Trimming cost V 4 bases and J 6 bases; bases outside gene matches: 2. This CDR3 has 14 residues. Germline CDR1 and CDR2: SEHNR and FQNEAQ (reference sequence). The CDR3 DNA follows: TGTGCCAGCAGCTCCGGGACAGGGGATGAAAAACTGTTTTTT. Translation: CASSSGTGDEKLFF.

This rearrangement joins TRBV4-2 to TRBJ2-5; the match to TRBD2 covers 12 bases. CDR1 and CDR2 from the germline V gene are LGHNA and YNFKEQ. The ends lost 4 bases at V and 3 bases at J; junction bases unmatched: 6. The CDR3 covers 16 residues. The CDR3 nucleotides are TGTGCCAGCAGCCCCCTAGCGGGAGGGATAGAAGAGACCCAGTACTTC. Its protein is CASSPLAGGIEETQYF.

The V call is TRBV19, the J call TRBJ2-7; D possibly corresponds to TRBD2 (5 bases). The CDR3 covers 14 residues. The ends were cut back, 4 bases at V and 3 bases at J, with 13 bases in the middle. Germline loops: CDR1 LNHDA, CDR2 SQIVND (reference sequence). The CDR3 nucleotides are TGTGCCAGTAGTACAACGGGGAGTATCTACGAGCAGTACTTC. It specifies CASSTTGSIYEQYF.